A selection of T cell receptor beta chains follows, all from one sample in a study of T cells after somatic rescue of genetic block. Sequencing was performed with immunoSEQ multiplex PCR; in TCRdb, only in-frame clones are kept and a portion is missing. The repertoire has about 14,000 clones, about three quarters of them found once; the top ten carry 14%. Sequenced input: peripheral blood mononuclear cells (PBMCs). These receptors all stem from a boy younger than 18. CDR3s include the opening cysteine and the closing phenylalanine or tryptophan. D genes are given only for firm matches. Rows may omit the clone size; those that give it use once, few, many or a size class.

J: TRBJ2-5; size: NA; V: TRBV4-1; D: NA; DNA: TGCGCCAGCAGCCAAGATTCGGGGGGCAAGGGAAAGACCCAGTACTTC; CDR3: CASSQDSGGKGKTQYF
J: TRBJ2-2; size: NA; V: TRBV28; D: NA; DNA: TGTGCCAGCAGTTCACGGACCCAGGTGAACACCGGGGAGCTGTTTTTT; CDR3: CASSSRTQVNTGELFF
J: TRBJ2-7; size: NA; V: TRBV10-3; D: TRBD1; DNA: TGTGCCATCAGTGAGGGGACAGATAAACGAGAGCAGTACTTC; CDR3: CAISEGTDKREQYF
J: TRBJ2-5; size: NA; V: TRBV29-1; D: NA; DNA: TGCAGCCAAAATCGGTTAGCGGACCAAGAGACCCAGTACTTC; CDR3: CSQNRLADQETQYF
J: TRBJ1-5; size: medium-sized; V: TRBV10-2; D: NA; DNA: TGCGCCAGCAAAAATTTGGGAGCTGGCAATCAGCCCCAGCATTTT; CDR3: CASKNLGAGNQPQHF
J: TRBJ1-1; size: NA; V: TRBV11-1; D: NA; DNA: TGTGCCAGCAGCCAGAGACAGGCTCAGAACACTGAAGCTTTCTTT; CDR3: CASSQRQAQNTEAFF
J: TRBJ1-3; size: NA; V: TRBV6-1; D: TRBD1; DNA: TGTGCCAGCAGTGCCTTATGGACAGGGGAGGACACCATATACTTT; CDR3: CASSALWTGEDTIYF
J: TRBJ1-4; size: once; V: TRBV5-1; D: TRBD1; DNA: TGCGCCAGCAGCGGGACAGGGGGCCGGGACGGGGAAAAACTGTTTTTT; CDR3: CASSGTGGRDGEKLFF
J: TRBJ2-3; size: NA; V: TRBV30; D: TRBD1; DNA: TGTGCCTGGAGAGGCAGAGACAGGGGCCAAACAGATACGCAGTATTTT; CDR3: CAWRGRDRGQTDTQYF
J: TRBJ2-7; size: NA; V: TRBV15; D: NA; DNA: TGTGCCACCAGCAGAGATTGGGGGCTAGTTCCCGAGCAGTACTTC; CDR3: CATSRDWGLVPEQYF
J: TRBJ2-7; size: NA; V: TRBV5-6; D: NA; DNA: TGTGCCAGCAGCTTGGCGGTGGCGGGTAACGAGCAGTACTTC; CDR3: CASSLAVAGNEQYF
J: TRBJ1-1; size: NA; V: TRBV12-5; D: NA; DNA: TGTGCTAGTGGTTTTTTCGAGAACACTGAAGCTTTCTTT; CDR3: CASGFFENTEAFF
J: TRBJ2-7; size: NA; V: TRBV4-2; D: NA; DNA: TGTGCCAGCAGCCAAAACGGCGACCTCAGGGTCTACGAGCAGTACTTC; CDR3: CASSQNGDLRVYEQYF
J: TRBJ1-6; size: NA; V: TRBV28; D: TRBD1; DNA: TGTGCCAGCAGTTTGGGGACAGGGAGTAGAGGTTCACCCCTCCACTTT; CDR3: CASSLGTGSRGSPLHF
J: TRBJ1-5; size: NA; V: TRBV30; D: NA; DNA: TGTGCCTGGAGTGTGGAGGGGAATCAGCCCCAGCATTTT; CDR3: CAWSVEGNQPQHF
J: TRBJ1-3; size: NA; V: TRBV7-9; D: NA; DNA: TGTGCCAGCAGCTTAGGGAATGCTGGAAACACCATATATTTT; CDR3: CASSLGNAGNTIYF
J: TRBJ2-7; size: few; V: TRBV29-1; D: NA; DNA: TGCAGCGTTGGAGATGGCGAGCAGTACTTC; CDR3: CSVGDGEQYF
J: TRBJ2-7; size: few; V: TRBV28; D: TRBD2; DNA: TGTGCCAGCAGTTTTCCGCGCAGGACTAGCGGGAGACGGTTTGACGAGCAGTACTTC; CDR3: CASSFPRRTSGRRFDEQYF
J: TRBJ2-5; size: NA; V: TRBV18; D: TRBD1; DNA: TGTGCCAGCTCACCGGTCCGGGACAGGGAAGAGACCCAGTACTTC; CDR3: CASSPVRDREETQYF
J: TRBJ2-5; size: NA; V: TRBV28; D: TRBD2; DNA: TGTGCCAGCAGTTTATGGATTGGTAGCGGGAGAGAGACCCAGTACTTC; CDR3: CASSLWIGSGRETQYF
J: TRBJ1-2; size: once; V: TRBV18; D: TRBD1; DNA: TGTGCCAGCTCAGGGAGCGGGACAGGCTATGGCTACACCTTC; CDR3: CASSGSGTGYGYTF
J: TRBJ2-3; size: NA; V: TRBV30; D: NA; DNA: TGTGCCTGGAGGAGTTATTACAGGGGGGGGACAGATACGCAGTATTTT; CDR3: CAWRSYYRGGTDTQYF
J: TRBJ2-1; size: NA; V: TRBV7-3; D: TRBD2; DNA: TGTGCCAGCAGCCCCTTACTAGCGGGGGCTGGGTACAATGAGCAGTTCTTC; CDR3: CASSPLLAGAGYNEQFF
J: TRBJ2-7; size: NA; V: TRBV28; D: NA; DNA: TGTGCCAGCAGCCTTACCCGCTACGGGGCTAGGGACTTC; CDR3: CASSLTRYGARDF
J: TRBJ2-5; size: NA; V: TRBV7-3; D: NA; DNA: TGTGCCAGCAGCTGGGACACATCCACGGGAGAGACCCAGTACTTC; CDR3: CASSWDTSTGETQYF
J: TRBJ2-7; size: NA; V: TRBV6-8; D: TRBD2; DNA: TGTGCCAGCAGTTACCCGGGAGGCGAGCAGTACTTC; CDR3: CASSYPGGEQYF
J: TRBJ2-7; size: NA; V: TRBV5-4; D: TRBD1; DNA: TGTGCCAGCAGCCCCACTGGGACAGGGGCTTACGAGCAGTACTTC; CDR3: CASSPTGTGAYEQYF
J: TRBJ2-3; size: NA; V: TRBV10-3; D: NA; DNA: TGTGCCATCAGTGACCCCCCGGGACTCAGCACAGATACGCAGTATTTT; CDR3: CAISDPPGLSTDTQYF
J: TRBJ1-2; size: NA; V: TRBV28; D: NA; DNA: TGTGCCAGCAGTAGAACCGGGATCCCCTATGGCTACACCTTC; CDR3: CASSRTGIPYGYTF
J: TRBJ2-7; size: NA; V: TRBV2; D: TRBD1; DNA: TGTGCCAGCAGGGAGGACAGGGGGACCTACGAGCAGTACTTC; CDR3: CASREDRGTYEQYF
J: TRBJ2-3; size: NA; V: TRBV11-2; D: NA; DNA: TGTGCCAGCAGCTTCCCAGGCAATAGCACAGATACGCAGTATTTT; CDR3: CASSFPGNSTDTQYF
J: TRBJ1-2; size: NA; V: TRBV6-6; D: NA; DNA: TGTGCCAGCAGCTCAGGATTCTATGGCTACACCTTC; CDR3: CASSSGFYGYTF
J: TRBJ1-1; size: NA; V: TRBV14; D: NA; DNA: TGTGCCAGCTCTTCGTTACAGGGGAACACTGAAGCTTTCTTT; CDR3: CASSSLQGNTEAFF
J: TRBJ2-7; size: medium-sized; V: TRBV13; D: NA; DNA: TGTGCCAGCAGCTCTTTCGATCGGACAGTCGAGCAGTACTTC; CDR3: CASSSFDRTVEQYF
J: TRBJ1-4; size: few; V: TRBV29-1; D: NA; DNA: TGCAGCGTTGTGGAGGGGTCAACTAATGAAAAACTGTTTTTT; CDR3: CSVVEGSTNEKLFF
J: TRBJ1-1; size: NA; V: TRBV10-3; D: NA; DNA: TGTGCCATCGGGAGAGGGACACTGAACACTGAAGCTTTCTTT; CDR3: CAIGRGTLNTEAFF
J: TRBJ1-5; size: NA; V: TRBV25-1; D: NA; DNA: TGTGCCAGCAGTCCCTCCAACAAGGGGAATCAGCCCCAGCATTTT; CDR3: CASSPSNKGNQPQHF
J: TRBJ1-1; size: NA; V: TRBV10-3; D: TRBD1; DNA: TGTGCCATCAATGGACAGGGGGGAGGCACTGAAGCTTTCTTT; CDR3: CAINGQGGGTEAFF
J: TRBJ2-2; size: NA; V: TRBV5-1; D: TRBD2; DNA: TGCGCCAGCAGCTTCAGACCGGGGGGTGGCACCGGGGAGCTGTTTTTT; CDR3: CASSFRPGGGTGELFF
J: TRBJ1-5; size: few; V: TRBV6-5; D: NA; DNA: TGTGCCAGCAGTTACTCGGACAGACATCAGCCCCAGCATTTT; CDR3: CASSYSDRHQPQHF
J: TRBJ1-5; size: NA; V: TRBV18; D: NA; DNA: TGTGCCAGCTCATATACTTATCACAAGGGAACAGGAATCAATCAGCCCCAGCATTTT; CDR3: CASSYTYHKGTGINQPQHF
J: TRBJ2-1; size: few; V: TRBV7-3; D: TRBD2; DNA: TGTGCCAGCAGCTCCAGACTAGCGGGGGGGTCCTCCTACAATGAGCAGTTCTTC; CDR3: CASSSRLAGGSSYNEQFF
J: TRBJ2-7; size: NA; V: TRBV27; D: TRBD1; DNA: TGTGCCAGCAGTTTAGGACAGGGAAAAGCATTCGAGCAGTACTTC; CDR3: CASSLGQGKAFEQYF
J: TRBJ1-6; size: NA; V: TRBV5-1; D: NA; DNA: TGCGTCAGACCTTTAAAGGTTTATAATTCACCCCTCCACTTT; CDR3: CVRPLKVYNSPLHF
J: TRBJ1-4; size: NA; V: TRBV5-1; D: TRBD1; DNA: TGCGCCAGCAGCTTAAGACAGGGGGATGAAAAACTGTTTTTT; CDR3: CASSLRQGDEKLFF
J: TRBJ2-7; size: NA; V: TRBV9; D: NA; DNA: TGTGCCAGCAGCCCTAGGGCCTTCATATACGAGCAGTACTTC; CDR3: CASSPRAFIYEQYF
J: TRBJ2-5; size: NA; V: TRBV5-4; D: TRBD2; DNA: TGTGCCAGCAGCTTGGCTAGCGGGGGACAAGAGACCCAGTACTTC; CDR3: CASSLASGGQETQYF
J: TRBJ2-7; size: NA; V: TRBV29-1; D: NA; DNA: TGCAGTGCTTCGGGTCTCTTCTCCTACGAGCAGTACTTC; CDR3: CSASGLFSYEQYF
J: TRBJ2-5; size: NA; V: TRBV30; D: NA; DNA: TGTGCCTGGAGTGTATTGGGGGCGCGGCAAGAGACCCAGTACTTC; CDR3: CAWSVLGARQETQYF
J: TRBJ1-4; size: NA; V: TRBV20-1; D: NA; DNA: TGCAGTGCCCTAGCGAGGGAAAAACTGTTTTTT; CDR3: CSALAREKLFF